Shown below are 13 T cell receptor beta chains from a single sample sequenced in a study of blood T cell repertoires in COVID-19. The assay was immunoSEQ multiplex PCR, and TCRdb's table has in-frame clones only and misses some. Of 200,000 to 300,000 clones in the sample, around 88% were seen once. Specimen: PBMCs or T cells enriched from blood (not recorded which). The source of these receptors is a man aged 35 to 55 who had recovered from COVID-19.

This chain connects TRBV11-2 to TRBJ1-4; 10 bases align to TRBD1. V lost 5 bases and J lost 1; bases outside the gene matches: 7. The CDR3 length is 17 residues. Germline V gene lookup returns CDR1 SGHAT and CDR2 FQNNGV. The CDR3 bases are TGTGCCAGCAGCCTCCGGGACAGGGGTGGAACTAATGAAAAACTGTTTTTT. The encoded protein is CASSLRDRGGTNEKLFF. Looking up the rest from reference TRBV11-2 and TRBJ1-4 gives the full variable domain: EAGVAQSPRYKIIEKRQSVAFWCNPISGHATLYWYQQILGQGPKLLIQFQNNGVVDDSQLPKDRFSAERLKGVDSTLKIQPAKLEDSAVYLCASSLRDRGGTNEKLFFGSGTQLSVL.

This sequence joins TRBV7-6 and TRBJ2-1, with TRBD2 identical over 8 bases. Germline V gives CDR1 SGHVS, CDR2 FNYEAQ. The CDR3 spans 16 residues. The trim removed 1 base at V and 6 bases at J, leaving 8 bases unmatched. For the CDR3, the DNA is TGTGCCAGCAGCTTAGATGACCTAGCGGGTAGCAATGAGCAGTTCTTC. As protein: CASSLDDLAGSNEQFF.

The chain recombines TRBV4-1 with TRBJ1-3, with TRBD1 matching over 7 bases. Germline V lookup: CDR1 MGHRA, CDR2 YSYEKL. Trimming took 3 bases from V and 0 from J; bases not matched to a gene: 17. This CDR3 has 20 residues. DNA of the CDR3: TGCGCCAGCAGCCACCGCATAAGAATGGGGGACAGTGTCTCTGGAAACACCATATATTTT. Translation gives CASSHRIRMGDSVSGNTIYF.

The chain combines TRBV12-5 with TRBJ2-2; 12 nucleotides align to TRBD2. From germline, CDR1 is LGHNT and CDR2 FRNRAP. The CDR3 runs to 16 residues. The junction had 11 bases not matched to a gene; V was cut back by 9 bases and J by 6 bases. CDR3 bases: TGTGCTAGCGGAAGAGGACTAGCGGGGTCTGCCGGGGAGCTGTTTTTT. Amino acids: CASGRGLAGSAGELFF.

This clone was picked up one time. The chain uses TRBV28 and TRBJ1-1, with unresolved D. Germline loops: CDR1 MDHEN, CDR2 SYDVKM. The CDR3 has 16 amino acids. V lost 2 bases and J lost 5, with 18 bases in between. Here the CDR3 DNA reads TGTGCCAGCAGTTTACCCAGGCCGGGATGGAGGACTGAAGCTTTCTTT. It codes for CASSLPRPGWRTEAFF.

The rearrangement uses TRBV19 and TRBJ2-7; 7 nucleotides match TRBD1. The length of the CDR3 is 15 residues. Germline lookup yields CDR1 LNHDA and CDR2 SQIVND (reference sequence). The ends lost 4 bases at V and 0 bases at J; junction bases unmatched: 6. In DNA form, the CDR3 reads TGTGCCAGTAGTAACAAGGACAGGCTCTCCTACGAGCAGTACTTC. Residues: CASSNKDRLSYEQYF.

This chain uses TRBV2 with TRBJ1-1; no definite D call. This CDR3 contains 12 residues. CDR1 is SNHLY, CDR2 FYNNEI, per germline. V shed 6 bases and J shed 6 bases, with 11 bases lying between them. The CDR3: CASRVIVAEAFF. The DNA of the CDR3 is TGTGCCAGCAGGGTAATAGTCGCTGAAGCTTTCTTT.

This chain connects TRBV27 to TRBJ1-2; possibly TRBD1 for D (5 bases). Germline CDR1 MNHEY, CDR2 SMNVEV (reference sequence). The CDR3 length is 14 residues. Trimming removed 5 bases at V and 7 bases at J, with 17 bases between. CDR3 protein: CASSPRQSLSGYTF. The CDR3 bases are TGTGCCAGCAGTCCACGACAGAGCTTGAGTGGCTACACCTTC.

The chain employs TRBV9 and TRBJ1-6; D is possibly TRBD1 (5 bases). V lost 0 bases to trimming and J lost 2 bases, with 6 bases between them. Germline-derived CDR1 and CDR2 are SGDLS and YYNGEE. The CDR3 runs to 15 residues. As DNA, the CDR3 is TGTGCCAGCAGCGTAGCACAGGCCTATAATTCACCCCTCCACTTT. As protein: CASSVAQAYNSPLHF.

This clone was detected only once. The V gene is TRBV7-8, the J gene TRBJ1-5; D remains unclear. The germline V gene encodes CDR1 SGHVS and CDR2 FQNEAQ. The CDR3 has 13 amino acids. Between the trimmed V and J ends, which lost 3 bases and 2 bases, there was a span of 5 bases. The CDR3: CASSLRGNQPQHF. DNA of the CDR3: TGTGCCAGCAGCTTGAGAGGCAATCAGCCCCAGCATTTT. Filled out from reference TRBV7-8 and TRBJ1-5, the complete variable domain reads GAGVSQSPRYKVAKRGQDVALRCDPISGHVSLFWYQQALGQGPEFLTYFQNEAQLDKSGLPSDRFFAERPEGSVSTLKIQRTQQEDSAVYLCASSLRGNQPQHFGDGTRLSIL.

This clone was observed once. This chain uses TRBV7-2 with TRBJ1-2; D might be TRBD1 (5 bases). Germline V gene data show CDR1 as SGHTA and CDR2 as FQGNSA. Trimming left V 8 bases short and J 0 bases short, with 10 bases between. The CDR3 loop spans 13 amino acids. The CDR3: CASAGQTNYGYTF. CDR3 coding DNA: TGTGCCAGCGCGGGGCAAACTAACTATGGCTACACCTTC.

The genes are TRBV7-2 and TRBJ1-5; TRBD1 is a possible D gene (5 bases). The CDR3 contains 15 residues. Looked up from germline, CDR1 is SGHTA and CDR2 is FQGNSA. Trimming took 1 base from V and 11 from J, leaving 18 bases between them. CDR3 coding DNA: TGTGCCAGCAGCTTAGATGTGGCCTCGGACACGACCCAGCATTTT. It is translated as CASSLDVASDTTQHF.

The chain combines TRBV27 with TRBJ2-3, with a tentative D call TRBD1 (6 bases). This CDR3 is built from 16 residues. The germline V gene has CDR1 MNHEY and CDR2 SMNVEV (reference sequence). The germline V and J ends were trimmed by 4 bases and 1 base, with 15 bases remaining between them. The CDR3 bases are TGTGCCAGCAGTTCCTACAGGGTGTTTGGCACAGATACGCAGTATTTT. Protein: CASSSYRVFGTDTQYF.